This note documents a single TCR beta chain sequence. This sample is drawn from a study of blood T cell repertoires in COVID-19. The repertoire was sequenced with immunoSEQ multiplex PCR; TCRdb's copy has only in-frame clones and lacks some. The table shows under 250,000 clones, with more than 70% occurring only once. The specimen was peripheral blood. The sequence was collected from a woman of 80 years or more with acute or convalescent COVID-19.

The CDR3 DNA reads TGCAGTGCTGCAGGGAATCGCGAGCAGTACTTC. Encoded protein: CSAAGNREQYF. The chain couples TRBV20-1 to TRBJ2-7, with D maybe TRBD1 (5 bases). Germline V gene lookup returns CDR1 DFQATT and CDR2 SNEGSKA (reference sequence). The CDR3 is made up of 11 amino acids. V shed 5 bases and J shed 6 bases, with 11 bases lying between them.